Presented here are 29 T cell receptor beta chains from one specimen sequenced in a study of blood T cell repertoires in COVID-19. Libraries were prepared by immunoSEQ multiplex PCR; TCRdb keeps only in-frame clonotypes and omits some of them. The sample includes under 70,000 clones, 84% of them seen just once. Sample: peripheral blood. These receptors were collected from a woman older than 75 with acute or convalescent COVID-19.

The J gene is TRBJ2-5, the V gene TRBV19, with D possibly being TRBD1 (6 bases). V was shortened by 9 bases and J by 2 bases, with 13 bases between the two germline ends. Germline V gives CDR1 LNHDA, CDR2 SQIVND (reference sequence). The CDR3 extends over 13 amino acids. The CDR3 spells CASSTGSQETQYF. DNA of the CDR3: TGTGCCAGCTCGACAGGAAGTCAAGAGACCCAGTACTTC.

The chain carries TRBV6-1 and TRBJ2-7; D gene ambiguous. V shed 3 bases and J shed 1 base, with 10 bases lying between them. This CDR3 is built from 14 residues. Per the germline V gene, CDR1 is MNHNS and CDR2 is SASEGT. CDR3 in amino acids: CASSDHSTSYEQYF. Here the CDR3 DNA reads TGTGCCAGCAGTGACCACAGTACGTCCTACGAGCAGTACTTC.

The CDR3 sequence: CASSPQAGDEQFF. CDR3 nucleotide sequence: TGCGCCAGCAGCCCCCAGGCGGGGGATGAGCAGTTCTTC. V gene TRBV5-1 combines with J gene TRBJ2-1, with 7 bases identical to TRBD2. Germline V lookup: CDR1 SGHRS, CDR2 YFSETQ. V gave up 4 bases and J gave up 8 bases; unmatched junction bases: 6. The CDR3 length is 13 residues.

This clone was observed a handful of times. The rearrangement links TRBV7-9 to TRBJ1-3, with D unclear. The germline CDR1 and CDR2 sequences are SEHNR and FQNEAQ (reference sequence). V lost 3 bases and J lost 4, with 7 bases in between. The length of the CDR3 is 13 residues. In nucleotides, the CDR3 is TGTGCCAGCAGCTTTTTACAAGGAAACACCATATATTTT. The encoded protein is CASSFLQGNTIYF.

The chain recombines TRBV3-1 (or the pseudogene TRBV3-2) with TRBJ2-1, with D possibly TRBD1 on 6 matching bases. This CDR3 region has 15 residues. Germline V gene data show CDR1 as LGHDT and CDR2 as YNNKEL (reference sequence). V dropped 4 bases and J dropped 5 bases, with 15 bases sitting between them. The CDR3 DNA sequence: TGTGCCAGCAGCCGACGGACAGTCGAGGACAATGAGCAGTTCTTC. It yields the protein CASSRRTVEDNEQFF.

The chain joins TRBV5-6 to TRBJ2-2; D uncertain. The V and J ends lost 2 bases and 1 base respectively, with 15 bases between them. The CDR3 sequence is 17 residues long. The germline gives CDR1 SGHDT, CDR2 YYEEEE. CDR3 in DNA: TGTGCCAGCAGCTTACCTATCGGGTTCCAGAACACCGGGGAGCTGTTTTTT. Protein sequence: CASSLPIGFQNTGELFF.

This clone has only a few counts. The rearrangement joins TRBV5-4 to TRBJ1-3; no definite D call. CDR1 and CDR2 from the germline V gene are SGHNT and YYREEE (reference sequence). The CDR3 loop spans 14 amino acids. Trimming took 2 bases from V and 0 from J, leaving 6 bases between them. Here the CDR3 DNA reads TGTGCCAGCAGCTTCCCCCTCTCTGGAAACACCATATATTTT. This gives the protein CASSFPLSGNTIYF.

The V gene is TRBV6-6, the J gene TRBJ1-5, with D perhaps matching TRBD1 (6 bases). This CDR3 is built from 15 residues. V was cut by 7 bases and J by 1 base, with 14 bases left in between. Germline CDR1 and CDR2: MNHNY and SVGAGI (reference sequence). The CDR3 bases are TGTGCCAGCACCAAGGGGGGGGCGAGCAATCAGCCCCAGCATTTT. It yields the protein CASTKGGASNQPQHF.

There are a few counts of this clone. The chain joins TRBV6-5 to TRBJ2-7; 8 bases line up with TRBD1. Germline V gene lookup returns CDR1 MNHEY and CDR2 SVGAGI. V lost 6 bases and J lost 1; bases outside the gene matches: 8. The CDR3 runs 15 residues. CDR3 DNA sequence: TGTGCCAGCAGAACCCCCGGACAGGGATCCTACGAGCAGTACTTC. As protein: CASRTPGQGSYEQYF.

CDR3 DNA: TGTGCCAGCAGCCCAGGGATAGGGGGCGATGGAGATACGCAGTATTTT. Protein product: CASSPGIGGDGDTQYF. The gene calls are TRBV3-1 (or the pseudogene TRBV3-2) and TRBJ2-3; 7 bases are shared with TRBD1. The germline V gene encodes CDR1 LGHDT and CDR2 YNNKEL (reference sequence). V lost 4 bases, J lost 5 bases, and 12 bases stayed unmatched. CDR3 length: 16 amino acids.

The V and J genes are TRBV19 and TRBJ1-6, with D unclear. Germline CDR1 is LNHDA and CDR2 is SQIVND (reference sequence). The CDR3 contains 13 residues. Trimming removed 2 bases from V and 8 bases from J, with 7 bases in between. The chain's CDR3 is CASSINRYSPLHF. The CDR3 DNA follows: TGTGCCAGTAGTATAAACAGATATTCACCCCTCCACTTT.

The chain links TRBV11-2 to TRBJ1-4; 8 bases match TRBD1. V was pared by 5 bases and J by 8 bases, with 10 bases of the junction left unmatched. CDR3 size: 15 residues. In germline, CDR1 is SGHAT, CDR2 FQNNGV. CDR3 in amino acids: CASSPRTGSGEKLFF. DNA of the CDR3: TGTGCCAGCAGCCCCCGGACAGGGTCCGGGGAAAAACTGTTTTTT. Supplemented by reference TRBV11-2 and TRBJ1-4, the full variable domain reads EAGVAQSPRYKIIEKRQSVAFWCNPISGHATLYWYQQILGQGPKLLIQFQNNGVVDDSQLPKDRFSAERLKGVDSTLKIQPAKLEDSAVYLCASSPRTGSGEKLFFGSGTQLSVL.

The chain is built from TRBV28 and TRBJ1-2, with D unclear. The CDR3 sequence is 11 residues long. The germline V gene encodes CDR1 MDHEN and CDR2 SYDVKM. The V end was cut by 8 bases, the J end by 4 bases, with 8 bases between. The CDR3 here is CASASGYGYTF. CDR3 DNA sequence: TGTGCCAGCGCCTCGGGCTATGGCTACACCTTC.

V is TRBV12-3 or TRBV12-4 and J is TRBJ1-5; D is uncertain. V was shortened by 6 bases and J by 0 bases, with 6 bases between the two germline ends. There are 13 residues in the CDR3. The CDR3 region has the DNA TGTGCCAGCAGACAAAATAGCAATCAGCCCCAGCATTTT. Protein sequence: CASRQNSNQPQHF.

The gene calls are TRBV5-1 and TRBJ2-7; D might be TRBD2 (5 bases). CDR1 is SGHRS and CDR2 is YFSETQ in the germline V gene. The CDR3 is made up of 14 amino acids. V was pared by 1 base and J by 4 bases, with 12 bases between. The CDR3 reads CASSLNGGLYEQYF. As DNA, the CDR3 is TGCGCCAGCAGCTTGAACGGCGGGCTTTACGAGCAGTACTTC.

The chain links TRBV7-9 to TRBJ2-7; weak D call: TRBD1 (6 bases). Germline loops: CDR1 SEHNR, CDR2 FQNEAQ (reference sequence). CDR3 length: 14 amino acids. Trimming took off 3 bases at V and 0 bases at J, with 9 bases between the two ends. The CDR3 DNA follows: TGTGCCAGCAGCTTCGACAGGAGCTCCTACGAGCAGTACTTC. Translating gives CASSFDRSSYEQYF.

The V and J genes are TRBV4-2 and TRBJ1-4; D unresolved. V was cut by 6 bases and J by 1 base, with 9 bases left in between. The CDR3 is 14 amino acids. The V gene's germline CDR1 is LGHNA and CDR2 YNFKEQ. The CDR3 coding sequence is TGTGCCAGCAGAAACGGGAAAACTAATGAAAAACTGTTTTTT. It specifies CASRNGKTNEKLFF.

The chain links TRBV10-3 to TRBJ1-1; no clear D. The V end was cut by 6 bases, the J end by 1 base, with 9 bases between. Germline V gene data show CDR1 as ENHRY and CDR2 as SYGVKD. The CDR3 is 13 amino acids. In DNA, the CDR3 is TGTGCCATCAGGGGAGCCCCGAACACTGAAGCTTTCTTT. Encoded protein: CAIRGAPNTEAFF.

The CDR3 reads CASSLRTDTNYGYTF. CDR3 DNA: TGCGCCAGCAGCTTGCGGACAGATACTAACTATGGCTACACCTTC. The rearrangement uses TRBV5-1 and TRBJ1-2; TRBD1 is a possible D gene (6 bases). Trimming took 1 base from V and 0 from J, leaving 10 bases between them. The germline V gene encodes CDR1 SGHRS and CDR2 YFSETQ. The CDR3 runs to 15 residues.

The chain is built from TRBV19 and TRBJ2-2, with TRBD2 matching 9 bases. Germline trimming cut 7 bases from V and 2 bases from J; bases unmatched to any gene: 8. The V gene's germline CDR1 is LNHDA and CDR2 SQIVND (reference sequence). The CDR3 length is 16 residues. The CDR3 loop reads CASKLISGGNTGELFF. In DNA form, the CDR3 reads TGTGCCAGTAAACTCATTAGCGGGGGTAACACCGGGGAGCTGTTTTTT.

DNA for the CDR3: TGTGCCAGCAGCTTAGGCGGGAGCACTGAAGCTTTCTTT. This gives the protein CASSLGGSTEAFF. V is TRBV13 and J is TRBJ1-1; D uncertain. CDR3 length: 13 residues. Germline lookup yields CDR1 PRHDT and CDR2 FYEKMQ (reference sequence). With 0 bases removed from V and 4 bases from J, the gap between germline ends came to 6 bases.

The table lists this clone with a count of one. This rearrangement joins TRBV7-3 to TRBJ1-6; no clear D. This CDR3 comprises 13 residues. Trimming took 5 bases from V and 6 from J, leaving 8 bases between them. Germline V lookup: CDR1 SGHTA, CDR2 FQGTGA. The CDR3 reads CASSIYLNSPLHF. The CDR3 coding sequence is TGTGCCAGCAGCATCTATCTTAATTCACCCCTCCACTTT.

The V call is TRBV19, the J call TRBJ2-2; tentatively, D is TRBD1 (6 bases). Germline lookup yields CDR1 LNHDA and CDR2 SQIVND (reference sequence). This CDR3 spans 17 amino acids. The V and J ends lost 1 base and 1 base respectively, with 13 bases between them. CDR3 sequence: CASSIVPGQRNTGELFF. Here the CDR3 DNA reads TGTGCCAGTAGTATAGTCCCCGGACAGCGGAACACCGGGGAGCTGTTTTTT.

The V gene is TRBV15, the J gene TRBJ2-7, with TRBD1 matching 8 bases. V was pared by 6 bases and J by 5 bases, with 3 bases of the junction left unmatched. Germline loops: CDR1 LNHNV, CDR2 YYDKDF (reference sequence). This CDR3 region has 12 residues. The CDR3 coding sequence is TGTGCCACCAGTACGACAGGGGACGAGCAGTACTTC. It is translated as CATSTTGDEQYF.

The J gene is TRBJ2-7, the V gene TRBV4-2; 16 bases fit TRBD2. Unmatched junction bases numbered 18, after V lost 1 base and J lost 6 bases. Germline CDR1 LGHNA, CDR2 YNFKEQ. The CDR3 sequence is 21 residues long. In nucleotides, the CDR3 is TGTGCCAGCAGCCAAGGCTCCGGGGCGGGACTAGCGGGGGGGCATAAGACCGAGCAGTACTTC. It is translated as CASSQGSGAGLAGGHKTEQYF.

This clone was counted a few times. This rearrangement joins TRBV7-7 to TRBJ2-3; D gene unclear. CDR1 and CDR2 (germline): SSHAT, FNYEAQ (reference sequence). The CDR3 spans 15 residues. V was shortened by 2 bases and J by 0 bases, with 9 bases between the two germline ends. DNA of the CDR3: TGTGCCAGCAGCTTATCAATAGCAAGCACAGATACGCAGTATTTT. It translates to CASSLSIASTDTQYF.

The chain uses TRBV7-2 and TRBJ2-7, with 10 bases matching TRBD2. The CDR3 totals 14 residues. The junction had 2 bases not matched to a gene; V was cut back by 6 bases and J by 0 bases. The germline V gene has CDR1 SGHTA and CDR2 FQGNSA. The chain's CDR3 is CASSSSGSSYEQYF. CDR3 in DNA: TGTGCCAGCAGTTCTAGCGGGAGCTCCTACGAGCAGTACTTC.

The chain links TRBV5-1 to TRBJ2-3; 8 bases map to TRBD2. V dropped 3 bases and J dropped 2; count of bases not matched to a gene: 11. From germline, CDR1 is SGHRS and CDR2 YFSETQ. This CDR3 comprises 17 residues. CDR3 coding DNA: TGCGCCAGCAGCTCGGGGGGTGCTAGCGGGCACACAGATACGCAGTATTTT. This sequence encodes CASSSGGASGHTDTQYF.

The chain uses TRBV6-5 and TRBJ1-1; D ambiguous. Germline loops: CDR1 MNHEY, CDR2 SVGAGI. CDR3 length: 15 residues. Trimming removed 10 bases at V and 0 bases at J, with 18 bases between. This CDR3 reads CATHPPGGMNTEAFF. The DNA of the CDR3 is TGTGCCACCCATCCCCCGGGTGGAATGAACACTGAAGCTTTCTTT.